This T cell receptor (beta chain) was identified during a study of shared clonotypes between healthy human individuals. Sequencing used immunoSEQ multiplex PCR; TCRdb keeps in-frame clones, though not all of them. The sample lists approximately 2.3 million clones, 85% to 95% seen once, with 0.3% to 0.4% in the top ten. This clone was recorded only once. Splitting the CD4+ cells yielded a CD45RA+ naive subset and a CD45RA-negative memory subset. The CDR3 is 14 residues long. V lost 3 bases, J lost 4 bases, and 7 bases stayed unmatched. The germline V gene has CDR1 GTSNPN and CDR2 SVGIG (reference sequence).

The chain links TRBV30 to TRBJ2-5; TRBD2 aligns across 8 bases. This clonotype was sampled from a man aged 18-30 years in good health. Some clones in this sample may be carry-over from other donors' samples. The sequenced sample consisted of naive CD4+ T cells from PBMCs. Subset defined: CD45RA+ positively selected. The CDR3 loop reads CAWSPVLAGETQYF. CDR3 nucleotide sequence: TGTGCCTGGAGCCCCGTCCTAGCGGGAGAGACCCAGTACTTC. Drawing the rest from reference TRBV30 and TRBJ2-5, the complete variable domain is SQTIHQWPATLVQPVGSPLSLECTVEGTSNPNLYWYRQAAGRGLQLLFYSVGIGQISSEVPQNLSASRPQDRQFILSSKKLLLSDSGFYLCAWSPVLAGETQYFGPGTRLLVL.